A single sample gave rise to the 13 T cell receptor beta chains below, sequenced in a study of T cells expressing NK-cell markers (dated by TCRdb to 2018 to 2021). The library was produced with 5' RACE. Sequencing relied on an Illumina HiSeq 2000. Once TCRdb had reprocessed the reads, it stored one entry per CDR3 protein sequence and supplied no DNA. The table of this sample itemizes 350,000 to 500,000 distinct CDR3 sequences. Jointly, the top ten make up 7.3% of the sample. Sequencing was performed on blood T cells: a sorted CD56 or NKG2C T cell subset, CD4+ or CD8+ T cells, or bulk PBMC T cells (not recorded which). The receptors were sampled from a woman between 18 and 70 years old in good health.

This chain links TRBV5-1 with TRBJ2-3; TCRdb selects TRBD1, and the lack of DNA leaves this call unchecked. CDR1 is SGHRS and CDR2 is YFSETQ in the germline V gene. The CDR3 is 14 residues long. Here the CDR3 reads CASGTGTSTDTQYF.

The V and J genes are TRBV27 and TRBJ2-6; without DNA, the TCRdb call of TRBD1 cannot be checked. Germline V gene sequence: CDR1 MNHEY, CDR2 SMNVEV (reference sequence). The CDR3 consists of 16 residues. The CDR3 protein is CATKRQGPTGANVLTF. The full variable domain, rest sourced from reference TRBV27 and TRBJ2-6, is EAQVTQNPRYLITVTGKKLTVTCSQNMNHEYMSWYRQDPGLGLRQIYYSMNVEVTDKGDVPEGYKVSRKEKRNFPLILESPSPNQTSLYFCATKRQGPTGANVLTFGAGSRLTVL.

The CDR3 here is CASSLVSGGNEQFF. This chain links TRBV12-3 or TRBV12-4 with TRBJ2-1; no DNA is available, so the TRBD2 call from TCRdb remains unchecked. The CDR3 has 14 residues.

The J gene is TRBJ2-7, the V gene TRBV20-1; the TCRdb D gene call, TRBD2, has no DNA to confirm it. CDR1 and CDR2 (germline): DFQATT, SNEGSKA (reference sequence). The CDR3 totals 14 residues. This chain's CDR3 is CSAQSGTSGYEQYF.

The chain couples TRBV7-2 to TRBJ1-3. The CDR3 is 15 residues long. The germline gives CDR1 SGHTA, CDR2 FQGNSA. The CDR3 protein is CASSFYRDSGNTIYF.

CDR3 region: CASSSFIADRVDEQYF. The V and J genes are TRBV11-2 and TRBJ2-7; lacking DNA, the TRBD2 call made by TCRdb goes unchecked. This CDR3 has 16 residues. Germline CDR1 reads SGHAT; CDR2 reads FQNNGV.

V is TRBV7-2 and J is TRBJ2-1; TCRdb picks TRBD1, but there is no DNA to check that call. This CDR3 contains 13 residues. Germline CDR1 reads SGHTA; CDR2 reads FQGNSA. The CDR3 here is CASCFGGQDEQFF.

The chain employs TRBV6-6 and TRBJ2-2; TCRdb names TRBD1, which stays unverified in the absence of DNA. This CDR3 has 11 amino acids. The V gene's germline CDR1 is MNHNY and CDR2 SVGAGI (reference sequence). The CDR3 protein is CASSPRTGTLF.

V and J are TRBV11-2 and TRBJ1-3; absent DNA, TCRdb's TRBD1 call cannot be checked. This CDR3 is built from 15 residues. Germline CDR1 is SGHAT and CDR2 is FQNNGV. The CDR3 reads CASSLRDKTGNTIYF. Full variable domain (rest looked up from reference TRBV11-2 and TRBJ1-3): EAGVAQSPRYKIIEKRQSVAFWCNPISGHATLYWYQQILGQGPKLLIQFQNNGVVDDSQLPKDRFSAERLKGVDSTLKIQPAKLEDSAVYLCASSLRDKTGNTIYFGEGSWLTVV.

The chain uses TRBV19 and TRBJ2-3; lacking DNA, the TRBD2 call made by TCRdb goes unchecked. The CDR3 loop spans 15 amino acids. Germline V gene lookup returns CDR1 LNHDA and CDR2 SQIVND (reference sequence). The CDR3 sequence is CASSIAGGPTDTQYF.

This rearrangement joins TRBV5-1 to TRBJ2-1; TCRdb names TRBD2, which stays unverified in the absence of DNA. The CDR3 runs 14 residues. Germline CDR1 and CDR2: SGHRS and YFSETQ. The CDR3 here is CASSLADLAGEQFF.

The genes are TRBV7-9 and TRBJ2-3; TCRdb designates TRBD2, a call that cannot be tested without DNA. Germline V CDR1 and CDR2: SEHNR, FQNEAQ (reference sequence). There are 15 residues in the CDR3. The CDR3 region is CASSLEGEGTDTQYF.

This sequence joins TRBV5-5 and TRBJ2-5; the TCRdb call, TRBD1, lacks DNA for checking. Germline CDR1 SGHKS, CDR2 YYEKEE (reference sequence). This CDR3 contains 15 residues. The CDR3 loop is CASSLEGGRGQTQYF.